The 28 T cell receptor beta chains reported below all come from one sample, sequenced in a study of OX40 agonist ivuxolimab in advanced cancers. Libraries were prepared by immunoSEQ multiplex PCR; TCRdb keeps only in-frame clonotypes and omits some of them. The table has more than 65,000 clones, roughly 81% seen once. The material was CD4+ or CD8+ T cells sorted from blood, obtained in a trial of the OX40 agonist ivuxolimab. These receptors were obtained from an adult with an advanced solid tumor such as melanoma, head and neck, liver or kidney cancer.

V and J are TRBV2 and TRBJ2-1; TRBD2 aligns across 13 bases. Germline V CDR1 and CDR2: SNHLY, FYNNEI. V was pared by 6 bases and J by 7 bases, with 6 bases of the junction left unmatched. The CDR3 has 15 residues. The CDR3: CASRRGTSGANEQFF. Here the CDR3 DNA reads TGTGCCAGCAGACGGGGGACTAGCGGGGCAAATGAGCAGTTCTTC.

The rearrangement joins TRBV5-4 to TRBJ1-6, with TRBD1 as a possible D gene (5 bases). Germline-derived CDR1 and CDR2 are SGHNT and YYREEE (reference sequence). The CDR3 is 15 amino acids. V gave up 0 bases and J gave up 9 bases, with 13 bases separating them. The chain's CDR3 is CASSLGAGVSSPLHF. CDR3 nucleotide sequence: TGTGCCAGCAGCTTGGGGGCGGGGGTCTCTTCACCCCTCCACTTT.

J is TRBJ2-2 and V is TRBV7-6; TRBD2 agrees at 9 bases. Losses at the gene ends were 2 bases for V and 2 bases for J; bases not matched to a gene: 9. Germline assignment: CDR1 SGHVS and CDR2 FNYEAQ. This CDR3 has 18 residues. CDR3 residues: CASSLSSRTSVNTGELFF. The CDR3 DNA reads TGTGCCAGCAGCTTATCCTCTCGGACTAGCGTCAACACCGGGGAGCTGTTTTTT.

The chain combines TRBV13 with TRBJ2-3; no definite D call. Germline CDR1 reads PRHDT; CDR2 reads FYEKMQ (reference sequence). The germline V and J ends were trimmed by 0 bases and 0 bases, with 16 bases remaining between them. CDR3 length: 18 residues. CDR3 nucleotide sequence: TGTGCCAGCAGCTTAGGCCGAAGAGCCAGAGTTAGCACAGATACGCAGTATTTT. Amino acid sequence: CASSLGRRARVSTDTQYF. Complete variable domain (other parts from reference TRBV13 and TRBJ2-3): AAGVIQSPRHLIKEKRETATLKCYPIPRHDTVYWYQQGPGQDPQFLISFYEKMQSDKGSIPDRFSAQQFSDYHSELNMSSLELGDSALYFCASSLGRRARVSTDTQYFGPGTRLTVL.

The chain has TRBV19 and TRBJ2-3; D ambiguous. Looked up from germline, CDR1 is LNHDA and CDR2 is SQIVND (reference sequence). V lost 7 bases, J lost 2 bases, and 10 bases lay in between. This CDR3 has 13 residues. In DNA, the CDR3 is TGTGCCAGTAAATTCTCTAACACAGATACGCAGTATTTT. Protein: CASKFSNTDTQYF. Together with reference TRBV19 and TRBJ2-3, the CDR3 gives the full variable domain: DGGITQSPKYLFRKEGQNVTLSCEQNLNHDAMYWYRQDPGQGLRLIYYSQIVNDFQKGDIAEGYSVSREKKESFPLTVTSAQKNPTAFYLCASKFSNTDTQYFGPGTRLTVL.

This chain connects TRBV7-2 to TRBJ2-7; D tentatively reads TRBD1 or TRBD2 (5 bases each). Germline V gives CDR1 SGHTA, CDR2 FQGNSA. The CDR3 consists of 14 residues. The V gene lost 3 bases and the J gene lost 7 bases, with 16 bases spanning the gap. CDR3 bases: TGTGCCAGCAGCTTTGAGGGACCTGCGCGGGAGCAGTACTTC. It encodes CASSFEGPAREQYF.

The V and J genes are TRBV6-5 and TRBJ2-7; 10 nucleotides match TRBD1. J was trimmed by 4 bases and V by 6 bases; bases with no gene match: 6. The CDR3 has 14 residues. In germline, CDR1 is MNHEY, CDR2 SVGAGI. CDR3 sequence reads: CASSPGTGVYEQYF. The CDR3 coding sequence is TGTGCCAGCAGCCCCGGGACAGGGGTTTACGAGCAGTACTTC.

V gene TRBV13 combines with J gene TRBJ2-2; the match to TRBD2 covers 10 bases. Germline CDR1 reads PRHDT; CDR2 reads FYEKMQ (reference sequence). The CDR3 loop spans 16 amino acids. V shed 4 bases, J shed 3 bases, and the junction held 5 bases outside the gene matches. The CDR3 here is CASSSETSGYTGELFF. DNA of the CDR3: TGTGCCAGCAGCTCGGAGACTAGCGGGTACACCGGGGAGCTGTTTTTT.

The V gene is TRBV6-1, the J gene TRBJ2-2; D remains ambiguous. The V end was cut by 3 bases, the J end by 4 bases, with 6 bases between. Germline CDR1 reads MNHNS; CDR2 reads SASEGT. The CDR3 has 13 amino acids. The CDR3 here is CASSDSSTGELFF. DNA for the CDR3: TGTGCCAGCAGTGACTCTAGCACCGGGGAGCTGTTTTTT.

This chain joins TRBV5-1 and TRBJ2-1, with 9 bases that match TRBD2. CDR1 is SGHRS, CDR2 YFSETQ, per germline. The CDR3 is made up of 15 amino acids. V shed 5 bases and J 8 bases; nucleotides not matched to a gene: 11. The CDR3 sequence: CASRGDSGSIDEQFF. The DNA of the CDR3 is TGCGCCAGCAGGGGAGATAGCGGGAGTATCGATGAGCAGTTCTTC.

The CDR3: CASSLRAGSAETQYF. The CDR3 coding sequence is TGCGCCAGCAGCTTGAGGGCCGGCTCCGCGGAGACCCAGTACTTC. The chain joins TRBV5-1 to TRBJ2-5; unclear D gene. Germline CDR1 SGHRS, CDR2 YFSETQ. The CDR3 spans 15 residues. V lost 1 base and J 5 bases, leaving 15 bases between the germline ends.

Written as DNA, the CDR3 is TGTGCCAGTACTCCTCACCTAGCCAAAAACATTCAGTACTTC. It codes for CASTPHLAKNIQYF. The chain employs TRBV19 and TRBJ2-4; D gene uncertain. Germline assignment: CDR1 LNHDA and CDR2 SQIVND (reference sequence). The CDR3 contains 14 residues. V dropped 7 bases and J dropped 0 bases, with 10 bases sitting between them.

This chain connects TRBV7-6 to TRBJ2-1, with no clear D. The CDR3 totals 15 residues. Trimming removed 1 base from V and 0 bases from J, with 7 bases in between. Germline values: CDR1 SGHVS, CDR2 FNYEAQ. CDR3 sequence reads: CASSLGQTSYNEQFF. The CDR3 DNA sequence: TGTGCCAGCAGCTTAGGACAAACCTCCTACAATGAGCAGTTCTTC.

The gene calls are TRBV7-2 and TRBJ2-1; D perhaps matches TRBD2 (5 bases). CDR3 length: 16 residues. With 0 bases removed from V and 1 base from J, the gap between germline ends came to 10 bases. The germline CDR1 and CDR2 sequences are SGHTA and FQGNSA. Written as DNA, the CDR3 is TGTGCCAGCAGCTTAGCCCCCGGCGGGTCCTACAATGAGCAGTTCTTC. Protein sequence: CASSLAPGGSYNEQFF.

The V gene is TRBV7-9, the J gene TRBJ2-2, with D possibly called TRBD1 or TRBD2 (5 bases each). The V gene's germline CDR1 is SEHNR and CDR2 FQNEAQ (reference sequence). Trimming removed 0 bases at V and 0 bases at J, with 5 bases between. The CDR3 covers 15 residues. Here the CDR3 DNA reads TGTGCCAGCAGCTTAGCGGGGGCGAACACCGGGGAGCTGTTTTTT. As protein: CASSLAGANTGELFF.

The chain is built from TRBV5-5 and TRBJ1-1; D gene ambiguous. Germline loops: CDR1 SGHKS, CDR2 YYEKEE (reference sequence). V lost 4 bases to trimming and J lost 0 bases, with 10 bases between them. The CDR3 has 14 amino acids. The CDR3 DNA follows: TGTGCCAGCAGCCTAACAGCTATGAACACTGAAGCTTTCTTT. Translation: CASSLTAMNTEAFF.

This clone was detected a few times. This rearrangement joins TRBV9 to TRBJ1-2; 8 bases agree with TRBD1. The germline gives CDR1 SGDLS, CDR2 YYNGEE. This CDR3 is built from 14 residues. The V segment lost 0 bases and the J segment 8 bases; nucleotides outside the gene matches: 6. The CDR3, as DNA: TGTGCCAGCAGCGTAGGGTCAGGGACAGGAGGCTACACCTTC. Translating it yields CASSVGSGTGGYTF.

The CDR3 protein is CASSVPLLAHFTSGRTNSYNEQFF. CDR3 DNA sequence: TGTGCCAGCAGCGTTCCTCTCCTTGCCCACTTTACTAGCGGGAGGACTAACTCCTACAATGAGCAGTTCTTC. V gene TRBV9 combines with J gene TRBJ2-1; 12 positions match TRBD2. CDR1 SGDLS and CDR2 YYNGEE come from the germline V gene. CDR3 length equals 24 residues. V shed 2 bases, J shed 0 bases, and the junction held 24 bases outside the gene matches.

This clone was observed a single time. CDR3 sequence: CASSVTGETEAFF. As DNA, the CDR3 is TGTGCCAGCAGTGTTACAGGGGAGACTGAAGCTTTCTTT. J is TRBJ1-1 and V is TRBV2; TRBD1 matches at 7 bases. CDR1 SNHLY and CDR2 FYNNEI come from the germline V gene. The CDR3 consists of 13 residues. Unmatched junction bases numbered 4, after V lost 4 bases and J lost 5 bases.

V and J are TRBV2 and TRBJ2-3; TRBD2 matches at 15 bases. CDR3 length: 16 amino acids. The V and J ends lost 6 bases and 11 bases, in that order; junction bases with no gene match: 12. Germline values: CDR1 SNHLY, CDR2 FYNNEI. The CDR3 protein is CASRPGLAGGPRVQYF. The CDR3 bases are TGTGCCAGCAGACCCGGACTAGCGGGGGGGCCGCGAGTGCAGTATTTT.

DNA of the CDR3: TGCGCCAGCAGCCTAGGGACAGGGGCTAATGAAAAACTGTTTTTT. Translating it yields CASSLGTGANEKLFF. The rearrangement joins TRBV5-1 to TRBJ1-4, with 10 bases that match TRBD1. The germline V gene encodes CDR1 SGHRS and CDR2 YFSETQ. This CDR3 has 15 residues. Unmatched junction bases numbered 3, after V lost 4 bases and J lost 3 bases.

This chain connects TRBV21-1 to TRBJ2-4; TRBD1 reflects the table's D call only, with no check against the DNA. TRBV21-1 is recorded as a pseudogene. The CDR3 covers 18 residues. The DNA for the CDR3 is TGTGCCAGCAGCAACGTGAGGGGGATTGAACTAATCAAAAACATTCAGTACTTC. It codes for CASSNVRGIELIKNIQYF.

The chain employs TRBV15 and TRBJ2-7; D might be TRBD1 (6 bases). Germline-derived CDR1 and CDR2 are LNHNV and YYDKDF (reference sequence). The CDR3 consists of 12 residues. V was trimmed by 3 bases and J by 12 bases, leaving 15 bases between them. The CDR3 nucleotides are TGTGCCACCAGCAGCCGCGCTGACAGGCTGTACTTC. Translated, it gives CATSSRADRLYF.

The chain combines TRBV6-6 with TRBJ1-5, with D hard to call. CDR1 is MNHNY, CDR2 SVGAGI, per germline (reference sequence). There are 14 residues in the CDR3. V lost 8 bases and J lost 1, with 12 bases in between. DNA for the CDR3: TGTGCCAGCGGGCCCCATGGGAGCAATCAGCCCCAGCATTTT. The encoded protein is CASGPHGSNQPQHF.

This clone showed up just once. CDR3 amino acids: CASSSKLTGTAFF. The CDR3 nucleotides read TGTGCCAGCAGCTCTAAATTGACAGGGACAGCTTTCTTT. The chain couples TRBV7-9 to TRBJ1-1; TRBD1 matches 7 bases. This CDR3 has 13 residues. With 4 bases clipped from V and 10 bases from J, the junction kept 9 bases outside the gene matches. Germline CDR1 reads SEHNR; CDR2 reads FQNEAQ (reference sequence).

This clone was detected only a few times. The gene calls are TRBV4-1 and TRBJ2-5; 10 nucleotides agree with TRBD2. With V trimmed by 2 bases and J by 5 bases, 11 bases remained unmatched. This CDR3 has 17 residues. Germline V gene sequence: CDR1 MGHRA, CDR2 YSYEKL. Here the CDR3 DNA reads TGCGCCAGCAGCCAATTGGGAGTAGCGGGAGGTTCGGAGACCCAGTACTTC. Translated: CASSQLGVAGGSETQYF.

This clone was counted a single time. V gene TRBV5-1 combines with J gene TRBJ1-1; D is possibly TRBD1 (5 bases). The CDR3 contains 15 residues. V was trimmed by 4 bases and J by 4 bases, leaving 17 bases between them. Germline loops: CDR1 SGHRS, CDR2 YFSETQ. The CDR3 DNA follows: TGCGCCAGCAGCCAGAGACAGCTGTCGGGCACTGAAGCTTTCTTT. This sequence encodes CASSQRQLSGTEAFF.

This chain links TRBV5-1 with TRBJ2-2; D is perhaps TRBD1 (5 bases). The germline V and J ends were trimmed by 5 bases and 7 bases, with 15 bases remaining between them. This CDR3 region has 14 residues. Germline lookup yields CDR1 SGHRS and CDR2 YFSETQ. In DNA form, the CDR3 reads TGCGCCAGCAGAATGACAGAACATGGCGGGGAGCTGTTTTTT. Encoded protein: CASRMTEHGGELFF.